Listed below are T cell receptor beta chains from one sample, sequenced in a study of Graves' ophthalmopathy and Graves' hyperthyroidism. From the multiplex PCR reads, TCRdb called clonotypes with MiXCR, one entry per CDR3 protein. The sample has about 740,000 distinct CDR3 sequences; approximately 40% are singletons. Sequencing was done on a sample of peripheral blood. These TCRs come from an adult man with Graves' ophthalmopathy. Each CDR3 is given with its conserved first and last residue. D genes are given only for firm matches. The listing skips clone size in some rows; elsewhere it reads once, few, many or a size class.

clone size | J gene | D gene | V gene | CDR3 length | CDR3 DNA | CDR3 protein
many | TRBJ1-2 | NA | TRBV13 | 12 | TGTGCCAGCAGCTTAAGGTACTATGGCTACACCTTC | CASSLRYYGYTF
few | TRBJ2-2 | NA | TRBV25-1 | 15 | TGTGCCAGCAGTTACCCTCAGGGCGCGCCCGGGGAGCTGTTTTTT | CASSYPQGAPGELFF
once | TRBJ2-5 | TRBD1 | TRBV24-1 | 16 | TGTGCCAGCAGCCCCGGGACAGGGGACGCCGGGAAGACCCAGTACTTC | CASSPGTGDAGKTQYF
NA | TRBJ1-3 | NA | TRBV7-9 | 16 | TGTGCCAGCAGCTTGACAGGAATGAGCTCTGGAAACACCATATATTTT | CASSLTGMSSGNTIYF
NA | TRBJ1-1 | NA | TRBV25-1 | 15 | TGTGCCAGCAGCCAAGATTGGGTGCAGAACACTGAAGCTTTCTTT | CASSQDWVQNTEAFF
once | TRBJ2-6 | NA | TRBV7-9 | 17 | TGTGCCAGCAGCTTCTTGCGCCCGGCCCCTGGGGCCAACGTCCTGACTTTC | CASSFLRPAPGANVLTF
few | TRBJ2-5 | NA | TRBV19 | 14 | TGTGCCAGTAGTACCCGAAGGCGTGGAGAGACCCAGTACTTC | CASSTRRRGETQYF
NA | TRBJ2-7 | NA | TRBV11-2 | 13 | TGTGCCAGCAGCTTAAAGGCACCCTACGAGCAGTACTTC | CASSLKAPYEQYF
NA | TRBJ2-7 | NA | TRBV12-3/TRBV12-4 | 16 | TGTGCCAGCAGTTACGCCATGCTCGGACAGCCCTACGAGCAGTACTTC | CASSYAMLGQPYEQYF
few | TRBJ1-4 | TRBD1 | TRBV20-1 | 14 | TGCAGTGCTCCGACAGGGACGGCTAATGAAAAACTGTTTTTT | CSAPTGTANEKLFF
many | TRBJ2-5 | NA | TRBV29-1 | 13 | TGCAGCGTTGTGGCAGCCCCGGGGGAGACCCAGTACTTC | CSVVAAPGETQYF
many | TRBJ1-5 | NA | TRBV19 | 13 | TGTGCCAGTAGTCTTGTTCAGGATCAGCCCCAGCATTTT | CASSLVQDQPQHF
many | TRBJ2-5 | NA | TRBV24-1 | 15 | TGTGCCACCAGTGACTCTACTAGGTTGGTAGAGACCCAGTACTTC | CATSDSTRLVETQYF
NA | TRBJ1-6 | NA | TRBV12-3/TRBV12-4 | 14 | TGTGCCAGCAGCGGGACATCCATGGGTTCACCCCTCCACTTT | CASSGTSMGSPLHF
few | TRBJ1-5 | NA | TRBV20-1 | 15 | TGCAGTGCTAGGGGGGGGGCAGACGTTAATCAGCCCCAGCATTTT | CSARGGADVNQPQHF
NA | TRBJ2-5 | NA | TRBV10-3 | 15 | TGTGCCAGCAGTTACTCGATGGCAGCTCGGGAGACCCAGTACTTC | CASSYSMAARETQYF
once | TRBJ1-4 | NA | TRBV7-9 | 14 | TGTGCCAGCAGCTTAGTGAGGGCTAATGAAAAACTGTTTTTT | CASSLVRANEKLFF
many | TRBJ1-5 | TRBD1 | TRBV2 | 13 | TGTGCCAGCAGATGGACAGGAAATCAGCCCCAGCATTTT | CASRWTGNQPQHF
few | TRBJ2-7 | TRBD2 | TRBV20-1 | 12 | TGCAGTGGGGGGGGGTCCCCCTACGAGCAGTACTTC | CSGGGSPYEQYF
few | TRBJ1-5 | NA | TRBV7-2 | 15 | TGTGCCAGCAGCTTGAAGGTGGGGGATTCTCAGCCCCAGCATTTT | CASSLKVGDSQPQHF
many | TRBJ1-4 | NA | TRBV7-9 | 14 | TGTGCCAGCAGCTACGACGGAAAGAATGAAAAACTGTTTTTT | CASSYDGKNEKLFF
NA | TRBJ1-1 | NA | TRBV24-1 | 16 | TGTGCCACCAGTGATTTGCTACGGGCAGTCTACACTGAAGCTTTCTTT | CATSDLLRAVYTEAFF
NA | TRBJ2-7 | TRBD1 | TRBV10-2 | 15 | TGCGCCAGCAGTGATGTAAGGGACAGGGTTTTTGAGCAGTACTTC | CASSDVRDRVFEQYF
few | TRBJ2-7 | NA | TRBV7-8 | 15 | TGTGCCAGCAGCTTAAGTCCGGGGCAGCCCTACGAGCAGTACTTC | CASSLSPGQPYEQYF
NA | TRBJ2-6 | NA | TRBV10-3 | 15 | TGTGCCATCAGTTACTCGGAGACTGGGGCCAACGTCCTGACTTTC | CAISYSETGANVLTF
few | TRBJ2-2 | TRBD2 | TRBV7-8 | 15 | TGTGCCAGCAGCAGGGGACTAGTGAACACCGGGGAGCTGTTTTTT | CASSRGLVNTGELFF
many | TRBJ1-2 | NA | TRBV19 | 15 | TGTGCCAGTGTGGTATCGGGCAGCGCGGGGCATGGCTACACCTTC | CASVVSGSAGHGYTF
many | TRBJ1-5 | NA | TRBV24-1 | 15 | TGTGCCAGCAGTCCCACACCAAATAGCAATCAGCCCCAGCATTTT | CASSPTPNSNQPQHF
NA | TRBJ2-1 | TRBD2 | TRBV11-2 | 19 | TGTGCCAGCAGCTTCTCCCCCCCAGGACTAGCGGGGAAACTAAATGAGCAGTTCTTC | CASSFSPPGLAGKLNEQFF
NA | TRBJ2-5 | TRBD2 | TRBV25-1 | 15 | TGTGCCAGCAGTCCGATGACTAGCGGGAGGAGTACCCAGTACTTC | CASSPMTSGRSTQYF
NA | TRBJ2-4 | TRBD1 | TRBV20-1 | 14 | TGCAGTGCTAGTCAGGACAGGGGCAAAAACATTCAGTACTTC | CSASQDRGKNIQYF
many | TRBJ2-7 | TRBD1 | TRBV29-1 | 13 | TGCAGCGCCCTACAGGGGAACTCCTACGAGCAGTACTTC | CSALQGNSYEQYF
NA | TRBJ2-1 | NA | TRBV29-1 | 14 | TGCAGCGTTGTACTGGGGGCGAGGTACAATGAGCAGTTCTTC | CSVVLGARYNEQFF
many | TRBJ2-7 | NA | TRBV7-2 | 13 | TGTGCCAGCAGCTTAGCCGAACGGTACGAGCAGTACTTC | CASSLAERYEQYF
NA | TRBJ1-2 | TRBD1 | TRBV30 | 14 | TGTGCCTGGAGTGGGACAGGGGGCTGGTATGGCTACACCTTC | CAWSGTGGWYGYTF
many | TRBJ2-5 | TRBD2 | TRBV7-2 | 17 | TGTGCCAGCAGCTTAGTCCTCGGGATAGCGGGCGGGGAGACCCAGTACTTC | CASSLVLGIAGGETQYF
NA | TRBJ2-7 | NA | TRBV5-1 | 15 | TGCGCCAGCAGCTTGGCTAGGGCGGACAGACCTATACGGTACTTC | CASSLARADRPIRYF
many | TRBJ1-1 | NA | TRBV2 | 12 | TGTGCCAGCAAGGATCTGAACACTGAAGCTTTCTTT | CASKDLNTEAFF
NA | TRBJ1-5 | NA | TRBV2 | 15 | TGTGCCAGCAGGAACAGGGTGAGGGGTGATCAGCCCCAGCATTTT | CASRNRVRGDQPQHF
NA | TRBJ2-7 | TRBD1 | TRBV24-1 | 14 | TGTGCCACCAGTGATTTCGCGACAGGGGGCGAGCAGTACTTC | CATSDFATGGEQYF
many | TRBJ1-1 | NA | TRBV5-1 | 13 | TGCGCCAGCAGCTTGCAACCCGAAACTGAAGCTTTCTTT | CASSLQPETEAFF
NA | TRBJ2-6 | NA | TRBV2 | 15 | TGTGCCAGCAGTTCGAGGGAACCTGGGGCCAACGTCCTGACTTTC | CASSSREPGANVLTF
NA | TRBJ2-2 | TRBD1 | TRBV19 | 15 | TGTGCCAGTAGCCAACGACAGGGGAACACCGGGGAGCTGTTTTTT | CASSQRQGNTGELFF
NA | TRBJ2-5 | NA | TRBV25-1 | 12 | TGTGCCAGCTTAGTAGGTGGGCAGACCCAGTACTTC | CASLVGGQTQYF
many | TRBJ1-3 | NA | TRBV10-3 | 13 | TGTGCCACCTCGGACAGCTCTGGAAACACCATATATTTT | CATSDSSGNTIYF
few | TRBJ1-4 | TRBD1 | TRBV10-3 | 14 | TGTGCCAGCAGTACGCGACAGGGAGACGAAAAACTGTTTTTT | CASSTRQGDEKLFF
NA | TRBJ1-5 | NA | TRBV7-9 | 16 | TGCGCCAGCAGCCAAGAACGATTATATAGCAATCAGCCCCAGCATTTT | CASSQERLYSNQPQHF
NA | TRBJ1-2 | NA | TRBV9 | 15 | TGTGCCAGCAGCCGCATCAGGTCCGCTAACTATGGCTACACCTTC | CASSRIRSANYGYTF
few | TRBJ2-6 | TRBD1 | TRBV7-9 | 15 | TGTGCCAGCAGAACAGGGGGCGATGGGGCCAACGTCCTGACTTTC | CASRTGGDGANVLTF
few | TRBJ2-7 | NA | TRBV29-1 | 12 | TGCAGCGCCCGGGACAACCACTACGAGCAGTACTTC | CSARDNHYEQYF
few | TRBJ1-6 | NA | TRBV7-2 | 17 | TGTGCCAGCAGCTTACCCCCCCCGGGGCTAGCGAATTCACCCCTCCACTTT | CASSLPPPGLANSPLHF
NA | TRBJ2-7 | NA | TRBV5-5 | 12 | TGTGCCAGCAGCTTTCGTCTTGGGGAGCAGTACTTC | CASSFRLGEQYF
once | TRBJ2-3 | TRBD2 | TRBV6-5 | 14 | TGTGCCAGCATGGATGTCGGGGGGACAGATACGCAGTATTTT | CASMDVGGTDTQYF
NA | TRBJ1-5 | TRBD1 | TRBV2 | 15 | TGTGCCAGCAGTGAAGCCAGGGGGCTTGGGGAGACCCAGCATTTT | CASSEARGLGETQHF
NA | TRBJ2-7 | TRBD2 | TRBV29-1 | 12 | TGCAGCGTGGGACTAGCTAACTACGAGCAGTACTTC | CSVGLANYEQYF
many | TRBJ2-5 | TRBD2 | TRBV7-2 | 17 | TGTGCCAGCAGCTTAGTCGTCCTAGCGGCTGAGCAAGAGACCCAGTACTTC | CASSLVVLAAEQETQYF
NA | TRBJ1-1 | TRBD1 | TRBV7-9 | 16 | TGTGCCAGCAGCTTTGACAGGGGAGGAAGGAACACTGAAGCTTTCTTT | CASSFDRGGRNTEAFF
many | TRBJ2-5 | NA | TRBV29-1 | 12 | TGCAGCCAAACCCGAGGGGGAGAGACCCAGTACTTC | CSQTRGGETQYF
NA | TRBJ1-1 | NA | TRBV10-3 | 14 | TGTGCCAGCAGTGTAGAGACATCAGGCACTGAAGCTTTCTTT | CASSVETSGTEAFF